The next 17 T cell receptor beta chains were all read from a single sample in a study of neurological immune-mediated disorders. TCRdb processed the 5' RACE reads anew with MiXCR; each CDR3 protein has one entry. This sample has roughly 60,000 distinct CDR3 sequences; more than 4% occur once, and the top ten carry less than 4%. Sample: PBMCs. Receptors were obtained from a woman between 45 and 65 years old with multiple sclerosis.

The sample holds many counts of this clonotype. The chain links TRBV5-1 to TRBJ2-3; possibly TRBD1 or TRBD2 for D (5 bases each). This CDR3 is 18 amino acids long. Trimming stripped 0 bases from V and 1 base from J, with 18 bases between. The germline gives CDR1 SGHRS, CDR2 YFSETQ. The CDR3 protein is CASSLDPTGPAGTDTQYF. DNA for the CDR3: TGCGCCAGCAGCTTGGATCCGACGGGACCCGCGGGCACAGATACGCAGTATTTT.

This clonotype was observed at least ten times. CDR3 coding DNA: TGCGCCAGCAGCGCAACGGAGGGGCCCTACGAGCAGTACTTC. This encodes CASSATEGPYEQYF. The rearrangement links TRBV5-1 to TRBJ2-7; a weak D match, TRBD2 (6 bases). The CDR3 loop spans 14 amino acids. V dropped 4 bases and J dropped 2 bases, with 13 bases sitting between them. Germline V gene data show CDR1 as SGHRS and CDR2 as YFSETQ. The complete variable domain, with remaining parts taken from reference TRBV5-1 and TRBJ2-7, reads KAGVTQTPRYLIKTRGQQVTLSCSPISGHRSVSWYQQTPGQGLQFLFEYFSETQRNKGNFPGRFSGRQFSNSRSEMNVSTLELGDSALYLCASSATEGPYEQYFGPGTRLTVT.

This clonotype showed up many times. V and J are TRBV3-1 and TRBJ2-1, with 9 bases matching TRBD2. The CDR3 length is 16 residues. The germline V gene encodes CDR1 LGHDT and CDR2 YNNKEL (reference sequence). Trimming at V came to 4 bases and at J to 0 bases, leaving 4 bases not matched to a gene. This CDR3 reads CASSPRLADSYNEQFF. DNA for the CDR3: TGTGCCAGCAGCCCGCGACTAGCGGACTCCTACAATGAGCAGTTCTTC.

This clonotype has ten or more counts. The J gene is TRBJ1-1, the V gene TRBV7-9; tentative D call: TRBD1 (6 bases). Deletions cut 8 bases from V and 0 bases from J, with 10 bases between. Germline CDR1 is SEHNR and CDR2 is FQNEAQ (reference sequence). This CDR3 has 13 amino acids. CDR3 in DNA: TGTGCCAGCGGGGGGCCCTTGAACACTGAAGCTTTCTTT. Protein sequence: CASGGPLNTEAFF.

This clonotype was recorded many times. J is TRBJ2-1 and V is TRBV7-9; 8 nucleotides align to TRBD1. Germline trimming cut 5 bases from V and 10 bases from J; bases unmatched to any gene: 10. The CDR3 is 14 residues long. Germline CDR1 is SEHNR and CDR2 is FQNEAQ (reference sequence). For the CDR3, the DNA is TGTGCCAGCAGCACCCGGACAGGGTATAGAGAGCAGTTCTTC. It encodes CASSTRTGYREQFF.

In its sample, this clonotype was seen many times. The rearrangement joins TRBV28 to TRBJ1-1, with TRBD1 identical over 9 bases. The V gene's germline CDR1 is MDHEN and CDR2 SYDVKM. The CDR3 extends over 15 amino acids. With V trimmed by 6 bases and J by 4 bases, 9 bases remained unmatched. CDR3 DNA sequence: TGTGCCAGCAGCCTTCGAGTGACAGGGGGCACTGAAGCTTTCTTT. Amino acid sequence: CASSLRVTGGTEAFF.

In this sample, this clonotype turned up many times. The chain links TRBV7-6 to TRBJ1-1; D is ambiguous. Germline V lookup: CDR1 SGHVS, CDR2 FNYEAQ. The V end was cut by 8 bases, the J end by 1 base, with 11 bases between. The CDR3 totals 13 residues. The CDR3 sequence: CASLSWGNTEAFF. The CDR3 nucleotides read TGTGCCAGCCTCTCATGGGGGAACACTGAAGCTTTCTTT.

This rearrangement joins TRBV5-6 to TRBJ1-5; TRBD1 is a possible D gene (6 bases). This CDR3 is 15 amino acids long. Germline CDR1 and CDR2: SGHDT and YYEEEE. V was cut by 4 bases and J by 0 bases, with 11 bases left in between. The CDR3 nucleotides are TGTGCCAGCAGCAAAACAGGGTATAGCAATCAGCCCCAGCATTTT. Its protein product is CASSKTGYSNQPQHF.

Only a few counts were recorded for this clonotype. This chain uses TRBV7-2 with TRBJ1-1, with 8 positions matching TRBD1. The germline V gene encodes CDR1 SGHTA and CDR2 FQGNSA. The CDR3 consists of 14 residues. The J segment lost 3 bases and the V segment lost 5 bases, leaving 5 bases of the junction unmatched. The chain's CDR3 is CASSILTGDTEAFF. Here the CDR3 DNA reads TGTGCCAGCAGCATACTGACAGGGGACACTGAAGCTTTCTTT.

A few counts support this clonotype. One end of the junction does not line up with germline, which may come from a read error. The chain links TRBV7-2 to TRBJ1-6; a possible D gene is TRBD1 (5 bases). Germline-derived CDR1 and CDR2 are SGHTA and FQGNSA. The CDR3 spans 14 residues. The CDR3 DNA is TGTGCCAGCAGCATGGGACGTTTGAATTCACCCCTCAACTTT. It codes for CASSMGRLNSPLNF.

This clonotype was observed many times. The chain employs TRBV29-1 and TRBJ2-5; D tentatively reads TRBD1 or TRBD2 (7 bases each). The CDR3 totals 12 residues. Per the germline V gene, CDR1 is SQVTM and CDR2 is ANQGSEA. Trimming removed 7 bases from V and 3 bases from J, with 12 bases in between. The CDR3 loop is CSARGREETQYF. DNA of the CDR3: TGCAGCGCCAGGGGGAGGGAAGAGACCCAGTACTTC.

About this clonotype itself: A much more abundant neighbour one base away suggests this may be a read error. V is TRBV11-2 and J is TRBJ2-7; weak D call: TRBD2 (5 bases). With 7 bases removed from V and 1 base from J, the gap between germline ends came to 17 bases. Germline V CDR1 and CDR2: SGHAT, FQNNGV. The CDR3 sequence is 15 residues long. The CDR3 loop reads CASTALRERSYEQYF. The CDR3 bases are TGTGCCAGCACCGCACTCCGGGAAAGATCCTACGAGCAGTACTTC.

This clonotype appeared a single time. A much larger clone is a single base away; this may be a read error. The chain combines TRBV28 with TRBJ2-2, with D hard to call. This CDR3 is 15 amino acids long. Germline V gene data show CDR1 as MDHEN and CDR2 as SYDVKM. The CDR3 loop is CASSFDGANIGELFF. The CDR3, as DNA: TGTGCCAGCAGTTTCGACGGCGCGAACATCGGGGAGCTGTTTTTT.

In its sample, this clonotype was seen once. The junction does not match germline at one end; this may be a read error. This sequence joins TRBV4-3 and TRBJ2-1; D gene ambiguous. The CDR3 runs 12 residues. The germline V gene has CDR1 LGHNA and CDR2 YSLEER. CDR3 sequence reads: CASSKESNEQFF. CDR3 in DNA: TGCGCCAGCAGCAAAGAAAGCAATGAGCAGTTCTTC.

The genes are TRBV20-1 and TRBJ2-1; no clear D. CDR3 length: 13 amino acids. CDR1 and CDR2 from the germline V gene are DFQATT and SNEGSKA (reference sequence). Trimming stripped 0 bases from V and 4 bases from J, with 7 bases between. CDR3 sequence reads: CSARDPFYNEQFF. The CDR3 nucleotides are TGCAGTGCTAGAGATCCCTTTTACAATGAGCAGTTCTTC.

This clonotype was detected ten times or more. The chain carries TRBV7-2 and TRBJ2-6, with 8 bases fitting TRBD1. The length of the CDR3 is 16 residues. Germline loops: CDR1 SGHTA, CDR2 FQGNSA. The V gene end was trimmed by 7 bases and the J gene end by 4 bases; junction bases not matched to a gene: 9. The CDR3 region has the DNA TGTGCCAGCACCCCTTCAGGGGGCGCCGGGGCCAACGTCCTGACTTTC. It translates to CASTPSGGAGANVLTF.

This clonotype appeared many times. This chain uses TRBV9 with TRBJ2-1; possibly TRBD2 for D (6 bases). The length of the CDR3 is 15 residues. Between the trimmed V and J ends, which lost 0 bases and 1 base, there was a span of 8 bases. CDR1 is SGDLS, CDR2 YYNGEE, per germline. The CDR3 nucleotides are TGTGCCAGCAGCGTAGTTAGCGGTTCCTACAATGAGCAGTTCTTC. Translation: CASSVVSGSYNEQFF.